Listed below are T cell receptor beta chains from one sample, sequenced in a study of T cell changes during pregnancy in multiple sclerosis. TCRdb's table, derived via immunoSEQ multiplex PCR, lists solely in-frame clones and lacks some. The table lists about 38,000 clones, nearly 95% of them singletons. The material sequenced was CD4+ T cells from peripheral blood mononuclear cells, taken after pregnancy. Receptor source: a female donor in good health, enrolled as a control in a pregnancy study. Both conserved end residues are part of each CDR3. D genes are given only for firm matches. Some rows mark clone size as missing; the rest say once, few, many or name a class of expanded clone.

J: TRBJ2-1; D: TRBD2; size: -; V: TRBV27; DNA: TGTGCCAGCAGTCCTGAACTAGCGGGTACGAGGGGGTACAATGAGCAGTTCTTC; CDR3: CASSPELAGTRGYNEQFF
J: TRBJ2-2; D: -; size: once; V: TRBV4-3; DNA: TGCGCCAGCAACGGGGACACCGGGGAGCTGTTTTTT; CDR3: CASNGDTGELFF
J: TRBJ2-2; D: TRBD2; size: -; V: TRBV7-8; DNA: TGTGCCAGCAGCTCAACTAGCGGGGGGGCCAAGTACACCGGGGAGCTGTTTTTT; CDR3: CASSSTSGGAKYTGELFF
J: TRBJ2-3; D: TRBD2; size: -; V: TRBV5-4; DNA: TGTGCCAGCAGCTGGGCGGGACTAGCGGGGTTGACAGATACGCAGTATTTT; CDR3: CASSWAGLAGLTDTQYF
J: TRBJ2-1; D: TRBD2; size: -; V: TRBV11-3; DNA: TGTGCCAGCAGCACCGCGGGGGGAATCTCCTACAATGAGCAGTTCTTC; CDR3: CASSTAGGISYNEQFF
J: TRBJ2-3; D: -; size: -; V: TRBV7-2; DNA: TGTGCCAGCAGCTATAGTCTGAGCACAGATACGCAGTATTTT; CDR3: CASSYSLSTDTQYF
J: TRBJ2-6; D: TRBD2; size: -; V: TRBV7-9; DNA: TGTGCCAGCAGCTTAGGGACTAGCGGGAGGACCGGGGCCAACGTCCTGACTTTC; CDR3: CASSLGTSGRTGANVLTF
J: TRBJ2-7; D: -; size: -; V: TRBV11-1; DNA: TGTGCCAGCAGCTTAGCGTACTACGAGCAGTACTTC; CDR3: CASSLAYYEQYF
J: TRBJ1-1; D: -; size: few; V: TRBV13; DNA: TGTGCCAGCAGCGCCACACTGAACACTGAAGCTTTCTTT; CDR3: CASSATLNTEAFF
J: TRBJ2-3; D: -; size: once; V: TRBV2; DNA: TGTGCCAGCAGTGTTCGGGGAGAAGGAGATACGCAGTATTTT; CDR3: CASSVRGEGDTQYF
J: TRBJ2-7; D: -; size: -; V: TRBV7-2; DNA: TGTGCCAGCAGCTTAGTTGCGACAGCCTCCTACGAGCAGTACTTC; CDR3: CASSLVATASYEQYF
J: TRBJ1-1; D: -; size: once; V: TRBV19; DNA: TGTGCCAGTAGTACGACAATACTGAACACTGAAGCTTTCTTT; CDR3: CASSTTILNTEAFF
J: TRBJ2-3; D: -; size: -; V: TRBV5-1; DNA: TGCGCCAGCAGCAACCCGGACAGACGCACAGATACGCAGTATTTT; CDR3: CASSNPDRRTDTQYF
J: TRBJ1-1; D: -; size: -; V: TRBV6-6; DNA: TGTGCCAGCAGTCGAGTGATGAACACTGAAGCTTTCTTT; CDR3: CASSRVMNTEAFF
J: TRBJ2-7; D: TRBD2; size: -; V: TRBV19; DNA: TGTGCCAGCCGTGGACTAGCGGGGGGAAGGGGCTCCTACGAGCAGTACTTC; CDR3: CASRGLAGGRGSYEQYF
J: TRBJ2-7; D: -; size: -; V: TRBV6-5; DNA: TGTGCCAGCAGCCGGGATCCGGGCGCCTCCTACGAGCAGTACTTC; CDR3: CASSRDPGASYEQYF
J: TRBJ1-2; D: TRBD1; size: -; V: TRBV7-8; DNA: TGTGCCAGCAGCTTTTGGGGGGACAGGACCTCTTCCTATGGCTACACCTTC; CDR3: CASSFWGDRTSSYGYTF
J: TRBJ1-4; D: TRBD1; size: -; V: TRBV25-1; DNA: TGTGCCAGCTCCAACAGGGGATGGAAGGAAAAACTGTTTTTT; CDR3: CASSNRGWKEKLFF
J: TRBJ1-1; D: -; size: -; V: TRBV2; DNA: TGTGCCAGCAGTGAAGAAGGACAGAAGAACACTGAAGCTTTCTTT; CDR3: CASSEEGQKNTEAFF
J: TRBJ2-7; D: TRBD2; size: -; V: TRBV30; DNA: TGTGCCTGGAGTGTACAAGCGGGAGTGGGCGAGCAGTACTTC; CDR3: CAWSVQAGVGEQYF
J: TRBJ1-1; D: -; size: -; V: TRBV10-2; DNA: TGCGCCAGCAGTGAAGGCGGATCGAACACTGAAGCTTTCTTT; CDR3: CASSEGGSNTEAFF
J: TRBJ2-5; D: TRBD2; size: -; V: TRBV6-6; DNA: TGTGCCAGCCGGGCTAGCGGAAAAAGAGAGACCCAGTACTTC; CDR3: CASRASGKRETQYF
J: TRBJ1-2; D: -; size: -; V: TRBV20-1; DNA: TGCAGTGCGCCTAACCCCTATGGCTACACCTTC; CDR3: CSAPNPYGYTF
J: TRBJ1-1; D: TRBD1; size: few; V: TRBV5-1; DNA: TGCGCCAGCAGCTTGGGGACAGGGCTCACGACTGAAGCTTTCTTT; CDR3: CASSLGTGLTTEAFF
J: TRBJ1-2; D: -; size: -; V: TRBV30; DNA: TGTGCCTGGAGTGTGAGTCAATATGGCTACACCTTC; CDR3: CAWSVSQYGYTF
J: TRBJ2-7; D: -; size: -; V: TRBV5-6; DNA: TGTGCCAGCAGCTTATCGGGATACGAGCAGTACTTC; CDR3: CASSLSGYEQYF
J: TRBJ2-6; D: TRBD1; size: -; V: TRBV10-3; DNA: TGTGCCATGAACTCGGGACAGGATTATTCTGGGGCCAACGTCCTGACTTTC; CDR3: CAMNSGQDYSGANVLTF
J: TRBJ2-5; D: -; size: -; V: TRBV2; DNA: TGTGCCAGCAGAATGACGGAAAGAGGGACCCAGTACTTC; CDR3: CASRMTERGTQYF
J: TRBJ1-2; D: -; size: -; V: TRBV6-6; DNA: TGTGCCAGCAGTTACTCGAACGTTGCAGGGGCCTATGGCTACACCTTC; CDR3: CASSYSNVAGAYGYTF
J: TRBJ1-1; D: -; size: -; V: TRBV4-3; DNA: TGCGCCAGCAGCCAAAAACGCGGGGGGCTAACTGAAGCTTTCTTT; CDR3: CASSQKRGGLTEAFF
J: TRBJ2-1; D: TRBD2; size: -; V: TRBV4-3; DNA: TGCGCCAGCAGCCAAGACGGGCTAGCGGGGAACGAGCAGTTCTTC; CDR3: CASSQDGLAGNEQFF
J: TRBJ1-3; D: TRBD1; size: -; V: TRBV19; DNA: TGTGCCAGTAGCCGAGGGGGCTACGGAAACACCATATATTTT; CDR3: CASSRGGYGNTIYF
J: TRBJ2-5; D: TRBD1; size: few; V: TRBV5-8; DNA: TGTGCCAGCAGCTTGTCTCAGGGGGCGATGGAGACCCAGTACTTC; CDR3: CASSLSQGAMETQYF
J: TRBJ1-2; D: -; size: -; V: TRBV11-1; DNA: TGTGCCAGCAGCGAAGCACGGGCTAACTATGGCTACACCTTC; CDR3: CASSEARANYGYTF
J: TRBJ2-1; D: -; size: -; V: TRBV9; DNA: TGTGCCAGCAGCCCCAGGGGCGAGGTAAATGAGCAGTTCTTC; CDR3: CASSPRGEVNEQFF
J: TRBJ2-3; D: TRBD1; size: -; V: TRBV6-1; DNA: TGTGCCAGCAGATTCCATCCAGGGGGCGATCGGTATTTT; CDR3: CASRFHPGGDRYF
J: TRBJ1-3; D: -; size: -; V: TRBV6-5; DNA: TGTGCCAGCAGTTACTCGTGGGGAGATGGAAACACCATATATTTT; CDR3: CASSYSWGDGNTIYF
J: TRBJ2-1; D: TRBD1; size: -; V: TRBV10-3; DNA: TGTGCCATCAGTGAGTCGGGGGACAGGGTCCAGTTCTTC; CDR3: CAISESGDRVQFF
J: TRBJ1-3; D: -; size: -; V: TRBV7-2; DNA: TGTGCCAGCAGCGCCGAACGGAACACCATATATTTT; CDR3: CASSAERNTIYF
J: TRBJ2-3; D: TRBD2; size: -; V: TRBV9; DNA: TGTGCCAGCAGCGTAAGGTCTACGACTAGCCGCACAGATACGCAGTATTTT; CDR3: CASSVRSTTSRTDTQYF
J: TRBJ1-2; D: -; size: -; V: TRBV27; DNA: TGTGCCAGCTCCGTCACCAGGGGAACTAACTATGGCTACACCTTC; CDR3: CASSVTRGTNYGYTF
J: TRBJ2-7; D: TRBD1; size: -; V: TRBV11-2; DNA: TGTGCCAGCAGCTCATTCAAACCGGGACAGGGCTACGAGCAGTACTTC; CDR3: CASSSFKPGQGYEQYF
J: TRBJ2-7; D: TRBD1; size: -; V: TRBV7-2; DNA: TGTGCCAGCAGCTTAACCGCCGGGACAGGGGGCGACGAGCAGTACTTC; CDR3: CASSLTAGTGGDEQYF
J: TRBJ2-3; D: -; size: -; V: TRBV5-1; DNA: TGCGCCAGCAGCTTAGGGCGGGACACAGATACGCAGTATTTT; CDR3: CASSLGRDTDTQYF
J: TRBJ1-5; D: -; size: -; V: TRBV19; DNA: TGTGCCAGCGCCCCGGGTATCGGCAATCAGCCCCAGCATTTT; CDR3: CASAPGIGNQPQHF
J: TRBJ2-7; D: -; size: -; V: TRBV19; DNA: TGTGCCAGTAGTGAACAGGGCTCCTACGAGCAGTACTTC; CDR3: CASSEQGSYEQYF
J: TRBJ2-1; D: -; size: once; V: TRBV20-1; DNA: TGCAGTGCTACTCTTTATGATGAGCAGTTCTTC; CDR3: CSATLYDEQFF
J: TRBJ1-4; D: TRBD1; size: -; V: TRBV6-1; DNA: TGTGCCAGCAGTGCCACCCCAGCCGGACAGGGAACGTTTTTT; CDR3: CASSATPAGQGTFF
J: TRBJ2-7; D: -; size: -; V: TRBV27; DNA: TGTGCCAGCAGTCAAAGACAGACCTACGAGCAGTACTTC; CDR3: CASSQRQTYEQYF
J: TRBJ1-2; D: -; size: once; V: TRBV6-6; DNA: TGTGCCAGCAGTTACTCGACAGTTTATGGCTACACCTTC; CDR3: CASSYSTVYGYTF
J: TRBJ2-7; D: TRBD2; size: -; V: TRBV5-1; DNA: TGCGCCAGCAGCGGCGGGGGGAGCTCCTACGAGCAGTACTTC; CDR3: CASSGGGSSYEQYF